This T cell receptor beta chain is drawn from a study of CD8+ T cells in alopecia areata. Study-wide context: Treated patients swallowed 5 to 10 mg of oral tofacitinib twice daily. Tofacitinib ran for 6 to 18 months before 6 months off drug.

Findings and limits, study-wide: Scalp sample data also include resident alphabeta T cells from normal skin. More clonal than normal scalp was lesional scalp, particularly alopecia totalis/universalis.

The CDR3 is 14 residues long. Per the germline V gene, CDR1 is PRHDT and CDR2 is FYEKMQ (reference sequence). V lost 6 bases and J lost 2; bases outside the gene matches: 6. This clone was detected only a few times. What it binds is not known. After isolation, RNA underwent reverse transcription to generate cDNA as the sequencing template. TCRdb's copy holds only in-frame clones and misses some; the assay was immunoSEQ multiplex PCR. The repertoire holds about 180,000 clones, with less than 75% as singletons. The chain uses TRBV13 and TRBJ2-5; 7 bases are a match to TRBD1. The sequence derives from a human donor with alopecia areata. The specimen comprised CD8+ T cells sorted from blood, sampled at week 0. The CDR3 sequence is CASRRTGYQETQYF. CDR3 nucleotides: TGTGCCAGCAGGCGGACAGGATATCAAGAGACCCAGTACTTC.